A single sample is the source of the 14 T cell receptor beta chains below, sequenced in a study of human T cells and chemical hapten exposure. Via MiXCR, TCRdb re-called the RACE reads, giving one row per CDR3 protein. This table holds about 98,000 distinct CDR3 sequences, approximately 11% found once. Time point noted: pre-sensitization, week 0. Treatment described: therapeutic diphenylcyclopropenone sensitization with weekly scalp DPC. Sequences were derived from whole blood, sampled in connection with sensitization to the hapten diphenylcyclopropenone (DPC). These receptor sequences come from a woman in her sixties or seventies with alopecia areata. Some clones in this sample may be carry-over from other donors' samples.

The chain employs TRBV7-2 and TRBJ2-3; tentatively, D is TRBD2 (6 bases). This CDR3 is built from 16 residues. V lost 5 bases, J lost 8 bases, and 23 bases lay in between. Per germline, CDR1 SGHTA and CDR2 FQGNSA. The CDR3 loop reads CASSVSGTGSRGTQYF. Written as DNA, the CDR3 is TGTGCCAGCAGCGTATCCGGGACCGGGAGTCGCGGTACGCAGTATTTT.

The sample holds many counts of this clonotype. The rearrangement links TRBV18 to TRBJ2-7; 8 nucleotides match TRBD1. CDR3 length: 15 residues. The germline CDR1 and CDR2 sequences are KGHSH and LQKENI. The V gene end was trimmed by 2 bases and the J gene end by 4 bases; junction bases not matched to a gene: 7. This chain's CDR3 is CASSPYRDRLYEQYF. Here the CDR3 DNA reads TGTGCCAGCTCACCATACCGGGACAGGTTGTACGAGCAGTACTTC.

This clonotype showed up many times. J is TRBJ1-6 and V is TRBV11-2; 7 bases line up with TRBD1. The CDR3 length is 16 residues. The germline CDR1 and CDR2 sequences are SGHAT and FQNNGV. After removal of 7 bases from V and 7 bases from J, the junction contained 13 bases not matched to a gene. Here the CDR3 DNA reads TGTGCCAGCACCGCTGCCTTGACAGGGAGAAATTCACCCCTCCACTTT. This gives the protein CASTAALTGRNSPLHF.

This clonotype was observed many times. The CDR3 sequence is CASSYTYEQYF. In nucleotides, the CDR3 is TGTGCCAGCAGTTATACCTACGAGCAGTACTTC. This chain connects TRBV12-3 or TRBV12-4 to TRBJ2-7; unclear D gene. V was cut by 4 bases and J by 2 bases, with 3 bases left in between. The CDR3 consists of 11 residues.

This clonotype appeared many times. The rearrangement uses TRBV5-6 and TRBJ2-5; D call uncertain. The V and J ends lost 4 bases and 1 base respectively, with 11 bases between them. Germline CDR1 and CDR2: SGHDT and YYEEEE. The CDR3 is 14 amino acids. The CDR3 DNA is TGTGCCAGCAGCCCCCGGTCCTTCCAAGAGACCCAGTACTTC. Protein product: CASSPRSFQETQYF.

This chain connects TRBV29-1 to TRBJ2-3, with 8 bases matching TRBD1. Germline V gene lookup returns CDR1 SQVTM and CDR2 ANQGSEA. The CDR3 loop spans 12 amino acids. Trimming removed 8 bases from V and 8 bases from J; junction bases left unmatched: 9. CDR3 residues: CSTGQVFGTQYF. Written as DNA, the CDR3 is TGCAGCACGGGACAGGTATTCGGTACGCAGTATTTT.

This clonotype occurred many times. CDR3 sequence reads: CASSQDARGRDEQFF. In DNA, the CDR3 is TGCGCCAGCAGCCAAGATGCGCGGGGAAGGGATGAGCAGTTCTTC. V is TRBV4-1 and J is TRBJ2-1, with D possibly TRBD2 on 6 matching bases. V lost 0 bases, J lost 8 bases, and 14 bases lay in between. The CDR3 is 15 residues long. CDR1 is MGHRA and CDR2 is YSYEKL in the germline V gene.

This clonotype was found a few times. The CDR3 is CASSQQTGVYDYGYTF. The CDR3 nucleotides read TGTGCCAGCAGCCAACAGACAGGGGTTTATGACTATGGCTACACCTTC. This chain links TRBV3-1 with TRBJ1-2, with 8 positions matching TRBD1. Germline values: CDR1 LGHDT, CDR2 YNNKEL (reference sequence). The CDR3 length is 16 residues. V lost 2 bases and J lost 3; bases outside the gene matches: 8.

J is TRBJ1-5 and V is TRBV6-5; D not resolved. CDR3 length: 12 amino acids. V was clipped by 2 bases and J by 7 bases, with 6 bases between them. Germline V gene sequence: CDR1 MNHEY, CDR2 SVGAGI. For the CDR3, the DNA is TGTGCCAGCAGTTACCCCGGACAGCCCCAGCATTTT. The encoded protein is CASSYPGQPQHF.

The V gene is TRBV6-1, the J gene TRBJ1-4; D might be TRBD1 (6 bases). Looked up from germline, CDR1 is MNHNS and CDR2 is SASEGT. V was shortened by 7 bases and J by 6 bases, with 18 bases between the two germline ends. The CDR3 contains 15 residues. The CDR3 protein is CASTLEGGWDEKLFF. CDR3 in DNA: TGTGCCAGCACCCTCGAGGGGGGGTGGGATGAAAAACTGTTTTTT.

This clonotype showed up many times. The V call is TRBV9, the J call TRBJ2-3; 7 bases line up with TRBD2. Trimming took 8 bases from V and 3 from J; bases not matched to a gene: 6. Per the germline V gene, CDR1 is SGDLS and CDR2 is YYNGEE. The CDR3 extends over 13 amino acids. The DNA of the CDR3 is TGTGCCAGTCAGCGGGGAAGGACAGATACGCAGTATTTT. Translated: CASQRGRTDTQYF.

This clonotype was counted at least ten times. CDR3 in amino acids: CAWSVTGSNTIYF. In DNA, the CDR3 is TGTGCCTGGAGTGTAACAGGCAGTAACACCATATATTTT. The V and J genes are TRBV30 and TRBJ1-3; a weak D match, TRBD1 (5 bases). The CDR3 spans 13 residues. V lost 0 bases and J 7 bases, leaving 10 bases between the germline ends. CDR1 and CDR2 (germline): GTSNPN, SVGIG (reference sequence).

This clonotype came up many times. The rearrangement links TRBV12-3 or TRBV12-4 to TRBJ2-2; 14 nucleotides agree with TRBD2. The CDR3 totals 17 residues. Unmatched junction bases numbered 2, after V lost 4 bases and J lost 1 base. The CDR3 sequence: CASSSGLAGVNTGELFF. CDR3 DNA: TGTGCCAGCAGTTCGGGACTAGCGGGGGTGAACACCGGGGAGCTGTTTTTT.

This clonotype was seen repeatedly, ten times or more. The junction departs from germline at one end; a sequencing error may be responsible. The rearrangement links TRBV20-1 to TRBJ2-3; D perhaps matches TRBD2 (6 bases). The CDR3 is made up of 13 amino acids. Germline loops: CDR1 DFQATT, CDR2 SNEGSKA (reference sequence). The CDR3 here is CSASPGGTDTQYF. The CDR3 nucleotides read TGCAGCGCTAGTCCGGGAGGCACAGATACGCAGTATTTT.